This T cell receptor (delta chain) stems from a study of gamma-delta T cells after stem cell transplantation. With CATT, TCRdb re-called clones from the RT-PCR reads. The table lists 11,000 or so delta-chain clones, 1.3% of them singletons, with 9% to 12% in the top ten. The junction had 7 bases not matched to a gene; V was cut back by 3 bases and J by 3 bases. CDR1 GEAIGNYY and CDR2 EKD come from the germline V gene. CDR3 size: 16 residues. This clone was seen more than once but under ten times. V is TRDV2 and J is TRDJ1; TRDD3 matches at 12 bases. Specimen: gamma-delta T cells. The origin of this receptor is a human donor. It is not recorded whose cells these are; they may come from a transplant donor. The chain's CDR3 is CACDPLGDTHSDKLIF. CDR3 DNA: TGTGCCTGTGACCCACTGGGGGATACTCATTCCGATAAACTCATCTTT.